Below are 4 T cell receptor beta chains sequenced from a single sample in a study of CD8+CD57+ T cells in acquired aplastic anemia. Genomic DNA was employed as the template in profiling TCR beta VDJ and CDR3. TCRdb itself ran the reads through MiXCR, one entry per CDR3 protein. The repertoire holds about 71,000 distinct CDR3 sequences, with under 65% as singletons. The material sequenced was sorted CD4+, CD8+, or CD8+CD57+ T cells (not recorded which) from PBMCs. The receptors shown here come from a human donor in good health, serving as a control.

The rearrangement uses TRBV7-8 and TRBJ1-6; a weak D match, TRBD1 (5 bases). The CDR3 length is 15 residues. The V end was cut by 2 bases, the J end by 10 bases, with 15 bases between. Germline values: CDR1 SGHVS, CDR2 FQNEAQ. This CDR3 reads CASSLIVQGGSPLHF. In DNA form, the CDR3 reads TGTGCCAGCAGCTTAATTGTTCAGGGTGGATCACCCCTCCACTTT.

A note on this clonotype: The junction shows a germline mismatch at one end, possibly a read error. This sequence joins TRBV7-6 and TRBJ1-1; D gene unclear. Germline CDR1 reads SGHVS; CDR2 reads FNYEAQ. There are 13 residues in the CDR3. CDR3 DNA sequence: TGTGCCAGCAGCCTCGGAGGGTACACTGAAGCCCTCTTT. It encodes CASSLGGYTEALF.

V and J are TRBV4-2 and TRBJ1-1, with TRBD1 identical over 8 bases. This CDR3 has 18 residues. The germline V gene has CDR1 LGHNA and CDR2 YNFKEQ. After removal of 2 bases from V and 6 bases from J, the junction contained 17 bases not matched to a gene. The CDR3 here is CASSQILTGGTRFAEAFF. The DNA for the CDR3 is TGTGCCAGCAGCCAAATTCTAACAGGGGGGACCAGGTTCGCTGAAGCTTTCTTT.

The chain is built from TRBV12-3 or TRBV12-4 and TRBJ1-2, with D perhaps TRBD1 (6 bases). The CDR3 loop spans 15 amino acids. V was cut by 5 bases and J by 3 bases, with 16 bases left in between. CDR3 sequence: CASSPPGGPYYGYTF. CDR3 DNA sequence: TGTGCCAGCAGTCCCCCCGGGGGGCCTTACTATGGCTACACCTTC.